The rows below give T cell receptor beta chains drawn from one sample of a study of T-cell reconstitution after alpha-beta-depleted transplantation in children. Each CDR3 protein is one row after TCRdb ran MiXCR on the PCR reads. The repertoire holds over 550,000 distinct CDR3 sequences, with over 9.5% as singletons. Sequenced here: PBMCs from the stem cell graft donor, sampled from the stem cell graft. The receptors come from a human donor who donated a stem cell graft to a child with acute myeloid leukemia. Each CDR3 is given with its conserved first and last residue. D genes are given only for firm matches. For some rows the clone size is stated as once, few or many, or as a class when expanded; others skip it.

TRBV20-1	TRBJ2-1	few	NA	TGCAGTGCTAGAGATGGGGGCCGGGGGTTAAATGAGCAGTTCTTC	CSARDGGRGLNEQFF
TRBV20-1	TRBJ2-7	NA	NA	TGCAGTGCTAGACCCGGGACTTTTACCTACGAGCAGTACTTC	CSARPGTFTYEQYF
TRBV3-1	TRBJ2-2	NA	NA	TGTGCCAGCAGCCCGCGCCTGCGCCGCACCGGGGAGCTGATTTTT	CASSPRLRRTGELIF
TRBV7-6	TRBJ2-7	many	NA	TGTGCCAGCAGCTTAGTCGCCTCCTACGAGCAGTACTTC	CASSLVASYEQYF
TRBV7-2	TRBJ1-4	few	NA	TGTGCCAGCAGCTTAGGTTCTGCCTCGAATGAAAAACTGTTTTTT	CASSLGSASNEKLFF
TRBV29-1	TRBJ2-2	many	NA	TGCAGCGTTTCAGGGCAAGTCCGCACCGGGGAGCTGTTTTTT	CSVSGQVRTGELFF
TRBV6-2/TRBV6-3	TRBJ2-3	NA	NA	TGTGCCAGCAGTTACCTGTCCTCCTCGACGCAGTATTTT	CASSYLSSSTQYF
TRBV29-1	TRBJ2-3	many	NA	TGCAGCGATGGCCGGGGGACGCAGTATTTT	CSDGRGTQYF
TRBV7-2	TRBJ2-7	NA	NA	TGTGCCAGCAGCCGAGAACTGTTCTACGAGCAGTACTTC	CASSRELFYEQYF
TRBV6-2/TRBV6-3	TRBJ2-1	few	TRBD2	TGTGCCAGTACCCCCATAGCGGGAGGGCCTTACAATGAGCAGTTCTTC	CASTPIAGGPYNEQFF
TRBV11-3	TRBJ2-1	NA	NA	TGTGCCAGCAGCTTTACTAGATACAATGAGCAGTTCTTC	CASSFTRYNEQFF
TRBV20-1	TRBJ2-6	few	TRBD1	TGCAGTGCTAGACGGGGACAGGGCACCTCTGGGGCCAACGTCCTGACTTTC	CSARRGQGTSGANVLTF
TRBV5-1	TRBJ2-1	NA	NA	TGCGCCAGCAGCTCGGGTAACAACTACAATGAGCAGTTCTTC	CASSSGNNYNEQFF
TRBV20-1	TRBJ2-7	NA	NA	TGCAGTGCTGGGACTCGAAACTCCTACGAGCAGTACTTC	CSAGTRNSYEQYF
TRBV6-5	TRBJ2-1	many	TRBD2	TGTGCCAGCAGTTACCCTATAGCGGGAGTCGCCTCCTACAATGAGCAGTTCTTC	CASSYPIAGVASYNEQFF
TRBV28	TRBJ1-1	few	NA	TGTGCCACCTCCCCGGGCCCCAACACTGAAGCTTTCTTT	CATSPGPNTEAFF
TRBV29-1	TRBJ2-1	NA	TRBD2	TGCAGCGCCCGACTAGCGGGAATGTACAGTGAGCAGTTCTTC	CSARLAGMYSEQFF
TRBV28	TRBJ2-7	few	NA	TGTGCCAGCAGTTTCACGGGGGCGCCAACCTACGAGCAGTACTTC	CASSFTGAPTYEQYF
TRBV25-1	TRBJ1-1	many	NA	TGTGCCAGCAGTGTTGGCCGGGGCACTGAAGCTTTCTTT	CASSVGRGTEAFF
TRBV20-1	TRBJ2-1	NA	NA	TGCAGTCTGGAGCCAAGAGACTCCTACAATGAGCAGTTCTTC	CSLEPRDSYNEQFF
TRBV6-1	TRBJ1-2	NA	NA	TGTGCCAGCAGTACGTCCAAGAAAGTCAGGGACTATGGCTACACCTTC	CASSTSKKVRDYGYTF
TRBV5-5	TRBJ2-1	many	NA	TGTGCCAGCAGCTTGGGGGACCGAGACTACAATGAGCAGTTCTTC	CASSLGDRDYNEQFF
TRBV4-3	TRBJ2-4	many	TRBD2	TGCGCCAGCAGCCAAGATATCCCTAGCGGGAGTTTTCCCAAAAACATTCAGTACTTC	CASSQDIPSGSFPKNIQYF
TRBV28	TRBJ2-7	few	NA	TGTGCCAGCAGTTTGTTCCCCGCTAGTACCTACGAGCAGTACTTC	CASSLFPASTYEQYF
TRBV6-2/TRBV6-3	TRBJ2-5	NA	TRBD2	TGTGCCAGCAGTTACTCGAATAGCGGGCCGGGGACCCAGTACTTC	CASSYSNSGPGTQYF
TRBV7-2	TRBJ2-4	NA	TRBD1	TGTGCCAGCAGCCCGGACAGGGGGGGGAGCATTCAGTACTTC	CASSPDRGGSIQYF
TRBV11-1	TRBJ2-1	many	TRBD2	TGTGCCAGCAGCTCGGGACTAGCGGGAAAGTTCACCTACAATGAGCAGTTCTTC	CASSSGLAGKFTYNEQFF
TRBV4-3	TRBJ2-6	few	TRBD1	TGCGCCAGCAGCCGAATAGTTGACAGGGGGGTGTCTGGGGCCAACGTCCTGACTTTC	CASSRIVDRGVSGANVLTF
TRBV10-3	TRBJ2-7	NA	TRBD2	TGTGCCATCTCAGTCCCCGGGACTAGCGGGCAAAACCTTTTCTCCTACGAGCAGTACTTC	CAISVPGTSGQNLFSYEQYF
TRBV7-8	TRBJ2-2	NA	TRBD1	TGTGCCAGCAGCACCACAGGGGGCACCGGGGAGCTGTTTTTT	CASSTTGGTGELFF
TRBV25-1	TRBJ2-7	NA	NA	TGTGCCAGCAGTGTGTGGGAGGAAGTGGGGGAGGCCTACGAGCAGTACTTC	CASSVWEEVGEAYEQYF
TRBV12-3/TRBV12-4	TRBJ1-4	NA	NA	TGTGCCAGCAGTTCAAACAGGCAGAGGGAAAAACTGTTTTTT	CASSSNRQREKLFF
TRBV30	TRBJ2-1	NA	NA	TGTGCCTGGAGTGTACGGTTTGACAATGAGCAGTTCTTC	CAWSVRFDNEQFF
TRBV7-8	TRBJ2-1	many	TRBD2	TGTGCCAGCAGCTTAGAGTTCGGTTCGGGAGGTACTTACAATGAGCAGTTCTTC	CASSLEFGSGGTYNEQFF
TRBV19	TRBJ2-1	many	TRBD1	TGTGCCAGTAGTAGGGGACAGTCTTACAATGAGCAGTTCTTC	CASSRGQSYNEQFF
TRBV6-2/TRBV6-3	TRBJ1-5	NA	TRBD1	TGTGCCAGCAGGCCGACCTTGGGACAGGGCTCCAATCAGCCCCAGCATTTT	CASRPTLGQGSNQPQHF
TRBV4-3	TRBJ2-1	NA	NA	TGCGCCAGCAGCCCAGGACTCTGGAGCTCCTACAATGAGCAGTTCTTC	CASSPGLWSSYNEQFF
TRBV7-2	TRBJ2-3	many	NA	TGTGCCAGCAGCTTATCCATCAGCACAGATACGCAGTATTTT	CASSLSISTDTQYF
TRBV11-2	TRBJ2-7	few	TRBD2	TGTGCCAGCAGCTTAGATGTCGCTAGCGGGAGTTACGAGCAGTACTTC	CASSLDVASGSYEQYF
TRBV7-9	TRBJ2-5	many	NA	TGTGCCAGCAGCTTTGACGCAGAAGAGACCCAGTACTTC	CASSFDAEETQYF
TRBV15	TRBJ1-1	few	NA	TGTGCCACCAGCAGAGAGGAGGTAGGGGGGCCTTACACTGAAGCTTTCTTT	CATSREEVGGPYTEAFF
TRBV20-1	TRBJ2-6	few	TRBD1	TGCAGTGCTAGCTCTCAGGGGGTGGTTGGGGCCAACGTCCTGACTTTC	CSASSQGVVGANVLTF
TRBV27	TRBJ2-4	many	NA	TGTGCCAGCAGTTTCGGGGGCCGGGGTAAAAACATTCAGTACTTC	CASSFGGRGKNIQYF
TRBV5-1	TRBJ2-5	NA	TRBD1	TGCGCCAGCAGCTTGGAGACAGGGAAAGAGACCCAGTACTTC	CASSLETGKETQYF
TRBV7-3	TRBJ1-4	NA	NA	TGTGCCAGCAGCCTCCGGGACGGCCCTAATGAAAAACTGTTTTTT	CASSLRDGPNEKLFF
TRBV9	TRBJ2-2	NA	TRBD2	TGTGCCAGCAGCGGCTCCCCGACTAGCGGGAGAGGTACCGGGGAGCTGTTTTTT	CASSGSPTSGRGTGELFF
TRBV2	TRBJ2-5	NA	NA	TGTGCCAGCAGTGATTCGGGCCGTACGGAGACCCAGTACTTC	CASSDSGRTETQYF
TRBV18	TRBJ2-1	many	TRBD1	TGTGCCAGCTCACCGCCGGTAACAGGGGTCTATGAGCAGTTCTTC	CASSPPVTGVYEQFF
TRBV27	TRBJ1-5	few	NA	TGTGCCAGCAGTTTAAGTCCCGGGGGAGGCAATCAGCCCCAGCATTTT	CASSLSPGGGNQPQHF
TRBV7-9	TRBJ2-1	many	NA	TGTGCCAGCAGTCCCCCAGGGGCGGCAGATAATGAGCAGTTCTTC	CASSPPGAADNEQFF
TRBV5-1	TRBJ2-1	few	NA	TGCGCCAGCAGCCTCCAAGGAGAAAGCTCCTACAATGAGCAGTTCTTC	CASSLQGESSYNEQFF
TRBV4-2	TRBJ1-4	many	NA	TGTGCCAGCAGCCAAGGGGAGCGTACCCTTAATGAAAAACTGTTTTTT	CASSQGERTLNEKLFF
TRBV12-3/TRBV12-4	TRBJ2-5	NA	NA	TGTGCCAGCAGCCGGGAAAGTATGGCCCAGTACTTC	CASSRESMAQYF
TRBV19	TRBJ2-2	NA	NA	TGTGCCAGCCAAGCTGCTGGAGGTCTCGGGGATACCGGGGAGCTGTTTTTT	CASQAAGGLGDTGELFF
TRBV5-1	TRBJ2-7	many	NA	TGCGCCAGCAGCTTGGAGTTCGGGGCAGGCTACGAGCAGTACTTC	CASSLEFGAGYEQYF